A selection of T cell receptor beta chains follows, all from one sample in a study of blood T cell repertoires in COVID-19. The data were produced by immunoSEQ multiplex PCR, yet TCRdb's version contains in-frame clones alone and is incomplete. This table holds about 310,000 clones, 70% to 90% found once. Sequencing was carried out using PBMCs or T cells enriched from blood (not recorded which). These receptors came from a man aged 25 to 40 who had recovered from COVID-19. Both conserved end residues are part of each CDR3. Each record gives: V gene, clone size, J gene, D gene, CDR3 protein, CDR3 DNA. D genes are given only for firm matches. Clone size appears in some rows only: once, few, many, or a class for an expanded clone.

TRBV5-1	few	TRBJ1-2	TRBD1	CASSLVTRGQGTIGYTF	TGCGCCAGCAGCTTGGTGACCAGGGGGCAAGGAACTATCGGCTACACCTTC
TRBV4-3	NA	TRBJ1-4	NA	CASSQGALVGEKLFF	TGCGCCAGCAGCCAAGGGGCACTCGTTGGGGAAAAACTGTTTTTT
TRBV6-6	NA	TRBJ1-5	TRBD1	CASSYSTGSDQPQHF	TGTGCCAGCAGTTACTCGACAGGGTCCGATCAGCCCCAGCATTTT
TRBV9	NA	TRBJ2-5	NA	CASSPHVGTQYF	TGTGCCAGCAGCCCCCATGTCGGGACCCAGTACTTC
TRBV10-1	NA	TRBJ2-1	NA	CASSDPLANEQFF	TGCGCCAGCAGTGACCCCCTAGCCAATGAGCAGTTCTTC
TRBV5-1	few	TRBJ1-1	TRBD1	CASSLGNTGGSTEAFF	TGCGCCAGCAGCTTGGGAAATACAGGGGGCTCTACTGAAGCTTTCTTT
TRBV25-1	NA	TRBJ2-7	TRBD1	CASRDRSSYEQYF	TGTGCCAGTAGGGACAGGAGCTCCTACGAGCAGTACTTC
TRBV5-1	few	TRBJ2-1	NA	CASSSTGTPLNEQFF	TGCGCCAGCAGCTCCACCGGGACACCACTAAATGAGCAGTTCTTC
TRBV5-1	few	TRBJ2-3	TRBD2	CASSSYLAGGPGDTQYF	TGCGCCAGCAGCTCCTACTTAGCGGGGGGGCCCGGGGATACGCAGTATTTT
TRBV24-1	NA	TRBJ1-4	NA	CATSGGQTNEKLFF	TGTGCCACCAGCGGCGGACAGACTAATGAAAAACTGTTTTTT
TRBV3-1/TRBV3-2	NA	TRBJ1-2	NA	CASSLGLAGLTGGGYTF	TGTGCCAGCAGCCTCGGTCTCGCCGGACTGACCGGCGGCGGCTACACCTTC
TRBV6-1	NA	TRBJ2-5	TRBD1	CASREGQGAGETQYF	TGTGCCAGCAGGGAAGGGCAGGGGGCTGGGGAGACCCAGTACTTC
TRBV30	NA	TRBJ1-1	NA	CAWTRKGGLTEAFF	TGTGCCTGGACGCGGAAGGGAGGTTTGACTGAAGCTTTCTTT
TRBV19	NA	TRBJ2-5	NA	CASSITGSQETQYF	TGTGCCAGTAGTATAACCGGGTCCCAAGAGACCCAGTACTTC
TRBV7-2	NA	TRBJ2-3	NA	CASSLEVTLSGGTQYF	TGTGCCAGCAGCTTAGAAGTAACGTTATCTGGAGGTACGCAGTATTTT
TRBV13	NA	TRBJ1-1	NA	CASSLRAAGGNTEAFF	TGTGCCAGCAGCTTAAGGGCGGCGGGGGGGAACACTGAAGCTTTCTTT
TRBV5-1	NA	TRBJ1-1	NA	CASSLFFSGADSYTEAFF	TGCGCCAGCAGCTTGTTTTTTTCAGGGGCGGACTCGTACACTGAAGCTTTCTTT
TRBV6-5	NA	TRBJ1-2	NA	CASSPGLRYGYTF	TGTGCCAGCAGCCCCGGACTACGCTATGGCTACACCTTC
TRBV9	NA	TRBJ2-5	TRBD2	CASSVGGLAGIHQETQYF	TGTGCCAGCAGCGTAGGAGGTCTAGCGGGGATCCACCAAGAGACCCAGTACTTC
TRBV5-1	NA	TRBJ1-2	NA	CASSLGGGLNYGYTF	TGCGCCAGCAGCTTGGGAGGCGGGTTAAACTATGGCTACACCTTC
TRBV3-1/TRBV3-2	NA	TRBJ1-1	TRBD1	CASSTPGQGMGNTEAFF	TGTGCCAGCAGCACCCCGGGACAGGGTATGGGGAACACTGAAGCTTTCTTT
TRBV3-1/TRBV3-2	few	TRBJ1-2	TRBD1	CASSQDVGQGWSGYTF	TGTGCCAGCAGCCAAGATGTGGGACAGGGGTGGTCTGGCTACACCTTC
TRBV23-1	NA	TRBJ2-5	TRBD2	CASSPRGRRGGYTQYF	TGCGCCAGCAGTCCCCGAGGGAGACGGGGGGGATACACCCAGTACTTC